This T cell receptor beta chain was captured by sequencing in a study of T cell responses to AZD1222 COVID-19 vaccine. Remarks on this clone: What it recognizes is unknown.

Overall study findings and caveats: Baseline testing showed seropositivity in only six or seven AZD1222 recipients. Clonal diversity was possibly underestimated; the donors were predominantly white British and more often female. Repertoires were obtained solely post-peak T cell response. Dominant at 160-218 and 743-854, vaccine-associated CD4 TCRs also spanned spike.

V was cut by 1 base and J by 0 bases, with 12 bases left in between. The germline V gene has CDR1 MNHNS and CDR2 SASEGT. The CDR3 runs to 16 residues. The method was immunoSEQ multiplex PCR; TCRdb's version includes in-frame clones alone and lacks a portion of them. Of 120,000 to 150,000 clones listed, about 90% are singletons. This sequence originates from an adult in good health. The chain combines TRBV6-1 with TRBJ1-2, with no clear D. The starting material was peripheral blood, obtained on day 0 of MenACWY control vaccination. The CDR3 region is CASSEGFGEPNYGYTF. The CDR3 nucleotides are TGTGCCAGCAGTGAAGGTTTCGGGGAACCTAACTATGGCTACACCTTC.